The rows below give T cell receptor beta chains drawn from one sample of a study of identical twins. TCRdb redid the calling of the 5' RACE reads with MiXCR, one entry per CDR3 protein. Of hundreds of thousands of distinct CDR3 sequences detected, roughly 18% appear once; the ten largest clones hold around 13%. A further study also used this sample, focusing on T cells expressing NK-cell markers.

Material: PBMCs. The receptors come from a woman aged 18-29 years in good health. Each CDR3 is given with its conserved first and last residue. D genes are given only for firm matches. Not all rows give a size; the values are once, few, many and, for expanded clones, a class.

V	size	J	D	DNA	CDR3
TRBV4-3	-	TRBJ2-5	-	TGCGCCAGCAGCCAAGCCGCAGGGCTGGAAGAGACCCAGTACTTC	CASSQAAGLEETQYF
TRBV6-5	many	TRBJ1-4	-	TGTGCCAGCAGTTACGGGGGGATTAATGAAAAACTGTTTTTT	CASSYGGINEKLFF
TRBV20-1	many	TRBJ1-3	TRBD1	TGCAGTGCTAGAGGGACAGGCACTGGAAACACCATATATTTT	CSARGTGTGNTIYF
TRBV7-9	few	TRBJ2-1	TRBD2	TGTGCCAGCGCGCCCAGCGGGATCAATGAGCAGTTCTTC	CASAPSGINEQFF
TRBV2	once	TRBJ2-1	-	TGTGCCAGCAGGATCCTGAATGAGCAGTTCTTC	CASRILNEQFF
TRBV29-1	-	TRBJ2-7	-	TGCAGCGTTGAAGAGGGCAGTAGCTCCTACGAGCAGTACTTC	CSVEEGSSSYEQYF
TRBV2	-	TRBJ2-1	-	TGTGCCAGCCTACTCTCCGGCCCGTGGGTCTACAATGAGCAGTTCTTC	CASLLSGPWVYNEQFF
TRBV12-3/TRBV12-4	many	TRBJ2-7	-	TGTGCCAGCAGTTCTGGGCAGGGGAGGTACGAGCAGTACTTC	CASSSGQGRYEQYF
TRBV20-1	few	TRBJ1-2	TRBD1	TGCAGTGCTGGGGACAGTCTTCGAGGCTACACCTTC	CSAGDSLRGYTF
TRBV12-3/TRBV12-4	-	TRBJ2-3	TRBD2	TGTGCCAGCAGTTTGTTCCGGGCGGGAGTCACAGATACGCAGTATTTT	CASSLFRAGVTDTQYF
TRBV28	-	TRBJ2-2	-	TGTGCCAGCAGCATGAGGGGGGAGCTGTTTTTT	CASSMRGELFF
TRBV5-1	-	TRBJ2-7	-	TGCGCCAGCAGCTTGGCCCGGGCCGAGCAGTACTTC	CASSLARAEQYF
TRBV3-1	-	TRBJ2-7	-	TGTGCCAGCAGTCAAACGTGGCGGGGAACCTACGAGCAGTACTTC	CASSQTWRGTYEQYF
TRBV20-1	-	TRBJ2-2	-	TGCAGTGCATTAGCGCCCGCGAACACCGGGGAGCTGTTTTTT	CSALAPANTGELFF
TRBV11-2	few	TRBJ2-7	-	TGTGCCAGCAGCTTAGATAGGGTTCCTTCGGGGTACGAGCAGTACTTC	CASSLDRVPSGYEQYF
TRBV20-1	-	TRBJ1-4	-	TGCAGTGCTAGTCTGGAGGATGCAACTAATGAAAAACTGTTTTTT	CSASLEDATNEKLFF
TRBV10-3	few	TRBJ2-2	-	TGTGCCATCAGCCCCAGTGATACCGGGGAGCTGTTTTTT	CAISPSDTGELFF
TRBV10-3	few	TRBJ1-1	-	TGTGCCATCAGTGACCTTAAGAGAGCTTTCTTT	CAISDLKRAFF
TRBV12-3/TRBV12-4	few	TRBJ1-5	TRBD1	TGTGCCAGCAGTTACCCGACAGGGACTATCCGTCAGCCCCAGCATTTT	CASSYPTGTIRQPQHF
TRBV20-1	few	TRBJ1-2	-	TGCAGTGCTAGAGATTTCCCAGGATCTAACTATGGCTACACCTTC	CSARDFPGSNYGYTF
TRBV6-5	-	TRBJ2-6	-	TGTGCCAGCAGTTTGCATGGGCCCTCTGGGGCCAACGTCCTGACTTTC	CASSLHGPSGANVLTF
TRBV7-2	few	TRBJ2-2	-	TGTGCCAGCAGCTTACGAGCAGCCATGGGGACCGGGGAGCTGTTTTTT	CASSLRAAMGTGELFF
TRBV4-1	-	TRBJ2-4	-	TGCGCCAGCAGCCAAGATGTAATGAGAGGGAACATTCAGTACTTC	CASSQDVMRGNIQYF
TRBV5-1	-	TRBJ2-1	-	TGCGCCAGCAGCTTACCGGGGGGCTTGTTCTTC	CASSLPGGLFF
TRBV7-9	few	TRBJ2-7	-	TGTGCCAGCAGCTTAGGACTGGGCCGCGACTCCTACGAGCAGTACTTC	CASSLGLGRDSYEQYF
TRBV29-1	-	TRBJ1-1	TRBD1	TGCAGCGTCGGACAGGGTTTTTCTTCTGAAGCTTTCTTT	CSVGQGFSSEAFF
TRBV29-1	few	TRBJ2-5	TRBD1	TGCAGCGCCCACAGGGGGCCGGAGACCCAGTACTTC	CSAHRGPETQYF
TRBV24-1	-	TRBJ2-3	-	TGTGCCACCAGCCCCCAGGGGACTAGCACAGATACGCAGTATTTT	CATSPQGTSTDTQYF
TRBV20-1	few	TRBJ2-2	-	TGCAGTGCTAGAGGGAATGGCCGCACCGGGGAGCTGTTTTTT	CSARGNGRTGELFF
TRBV5-6	-	TRBJ1-5	-	TGTGCCAGCAGCTTGGCTGGGATCGGGGCACCCCAGCATTTT	CASSLAGIGAPQHF
TRBV7-9	-	TRBJ2-1	-	TGTGCCAGCAGCTTAGAGTGGGGAAATGAGCAGTTCTTC	CASSLEWGNEQFF
TRBV5-1	many	TRBJ2-1	TRBD1	TGCGCCAGCTCCCAGGAGGACAGGGCCTACAATGAGCAGTTCTTC	CASSQEDRAYNEQFF
TRBV12-3/TRBV12-4	-	TRBJ2-5	TRBD1	TGTGCCAGCAGCAAGCAGGACAGGCAAGAGACCCAGTACTTC	CASSKQDRQETQYF
TRBV7-6	few	TRBJ1-4	-	TGTGCCAGCAGCCTCACAAGGAATGAAAAACTGTTTTTT	CASSLTRNEKLFF
TRBV12-3/TRBV12-4	few	TRBJ2-7	TRBD1	TGTGCCAGCAGTTTATCAGGACAGGTGACTTACTTC	CASSLSGQVTYF
TRBV30	few	TRBJ2-1	-	TGTGCCTGGAGTGTGGACTATAGGCCCTACAATGAGCAGTTCTTC	CAWSVDYRPYNEQFF
TRBV4-3	-	TRBJ1-2	-	TGCGCCAGCAAAGCCACTGAACAATTACCCTATGGCTACACCTTC	CASKATEQLPYGYTF
TRBV7-8	-	TRBJ2-5	-	TGTGCCAGCAGCGCGGAAGGGGCGACCCAGTACTTC	CASSAEGATQYF
TRBV6-1	few	TRBJ1-1	-	TGTGCCAGCAGAGACGGGACATACCGGGAAGCTTTCTTT	CASRDGTYREAFF
TRBV27	-	TRBJ2-1	-	TGTGCCAGCAGCCCCCCCCTTCGATATGAGCAGTTCTTC	CASSPPLRYEQFF
TRBV20-1	-	TRBJ2-4	-	TGCAGTGCTATCCAGTCAGGTCCCAAAAACATTCAGTACTTC	CSAIQSGPKNIQYF
TRBV6-1	-	TRBJ1-1	-	TGTGCCAGCAGTACAGTTTTTCGAGGTGAAGCTTTCTTT	CASSTVFRGEAFF
TRBV3-1	-	TRBJ2-7	-	TGTGCCAGCAGCCAATTTCAATACGAGCAGTACTTC	CASSQFQYEQYF
TRBV6-5	-	TRBJ2-1	-	TGTGCCAGCAGACTAGTGGTCGAGTTCTTC	CASRLVVEFF